These 26 T cell receptor beta chains were all obtained from the same sample, sequenced in a study of blood T cell repertoires in COVID-19. Generated by immunoSEQ multiplex PCR, the TCRdb table keeps only in-frame clones and is missing some. Of tens of thousands of clones in the sample, approximately 82% were seen once. The sample taken for sequencing was peripheral blood. These receptors were taken from a man in his fifties or sixties with acute or convalescent COVID-19.

This rearrangement joins TRBV29-1 to TRBJ2-7; 7 nucleotides align to TRBD1. The CDR3 runs to 13 residues. CDR1 is SQVTM, CDR2 ANQGSEA, per germline. V shed 6 bases and J 7 bases; nucleotides not matched to a gene: 12. The CDR3 protein is CSVRLDRDGEQYF. The CDR3 DNA reads as TGCAGCGTCAGACTCGACAGGGATGGGGAGCAGTACTTC.

V and J are TRBV5-1 and TRBJ2-7; tentative D call: TRBD1 (6 bases). Deletions cut 2 bases from V and 5 bases from J, with 14 bases between. Germline V gives CDR1 SGHRS, CDR2 YFSETQ. The CDR3 covers 14 residues. This chain's CDR3 is CASSFGSQGNEQYF. The DNA for the CDR3 is TGCGCCAGCAGCTTCGGGTCACAGGGAAACGAGCAGTACTTC.

Here the CDR3 reads CASSQEGPGTGGEKLFF. The CDR3 region has the DNA TGTGCCAGCAGCCAGGAGGGCCCTGGGACAGGGGGTGAAAAACTGTTTTTT. The chain employs TRBV4-2 and TRBJ1-4; TRBD1 matches 11 bases. The CDR3 spans 17 residues. In germline, CDR1 is LGHNA, CDR2 YNFKEQ. V trimming: 3 bases; J trimming: 7 bases; junction bases outside the gene matches: 10.

J is TRBJ1-2 and V is TRBV29-1, with a possible D match to TRBD1 (6 bases). V was shortened by 6 bases and J by 2 bases, with 19 bases between the two germline ends. Germline CDR1 and CDR2: SQVTM and ANQGSEA. CDR3 length: 15 residues. The CDR3 DNA follows: TGCAGCGTGACAGGCTTAGAGGCTGGGAACTATGGCTACACCTTC. Its translation: CSVTGLEAGNYGYTF.

This chain joins TRBV7-8 and TRBJ1-2, with a possible D match to TRBD1 (6 bases). V was trimmed by 1 base and J by 4 bases, leaving 22 bases between them. CDR3 length: 18 residues. The germline gives CDR1 SGHVS, CDR2 FQNEAQ. DNA of the CDR3: TGTGCCAGCAGCTTAGAATTCGTCCGGGGGGGCGGGATCTATGGCTACACCTTC. This encodes CASSLEFVRGGGIYGYTF.

The chain has TRBV5-1 and TRBJ2-7; 7 positions match TRBD2. The CDR3 is 13 residues long. V dropped 2 bases and J dropped 2; count of bases not matched to a gene: 1. CDR1 and CDR2 (germline): SGHRS, YFSETQ. CDR3 coding DNA: TGCGCCAGCAGCTTCGCGGGGGCCTACGAGCAGTACTTC. This encodes CASSFAGAYEQYF.

The chain couples TRBV7-9 to TRBJ1-5; no firm D call. CDR3 length: 12 amino acids. With 3 bases removed from V and 5 bases from J, the gap between germline ends came to 5 bases. CDR1 is SEHNR and CDR2 is FQNEAQ in the germline V gene (reference sequence). The CDR3 loop is CASSFADQPQHF. The CDR3 DNA reads TGTGCCAGCAGCTTTGCGGATCAGCCCCAGCATTTT.

The V call is TRBV12-5, the J call TRBJ2-7; D is unclear. V was clipped by 3 bases and J by 4 bases, with 7 bases between them. The CDR3 is 12 residues long. The V gene's germline CDR1 is LGHNT and CDR2 FRNRAP. The CDR3 here is CASGLTSYEQYF. The CDR3 DNA follows: TGTGCTAGTGGTTTAACTTCATACGAGCAGTACTTC.

The chain employs TRBV5-5 and TRBJ2-5, with TRBD2 identical over 8 bases. CDR3 length equals 16 residues. Germline loops: CDR1 SGHKS, CDR2 YYEKEE (reference sequence). V dropped 3 bases and J dropped 2; count of bases not matched to a gene: 9. The CDR3 DNA sequence: TGTGCCAGCAGCTCAGGAGGACTAGCACCTCAAGAGACCCAGTACTTC. Residues: CASSSGGLAPQETQYF.

In regard to this clone: Additional DNA sequences in this sample encode the identical CDR3. The chain combines TRBV20-1 with TRBJ2-5; a weak D match, TRBD2 (5 bases). Germline V lookup: CDR1 DFQATT, CDR2 SNEGSKA (reference sequence). Trimming pared 2 bases from V and 4 bases from J, leaving 5 bases between. The CDR3 contains 11 residues. CDR3 residues: CSARRGETQYF. The CDR3 bases are TGCAGTGCTAGACGGGGAGAGACCCAGTACTTC.

V gene TRBV6-1 combines with J gene TRBJ1-5; a possible D gene is TRBD1 (5 bases). V gave up 6 bases and J gave up 2 bases, with 8 bases separating them. The length of the CDR3 is 13 residues. Germline V lookup: CDR1 MNHNS, CDR2 SASEGT. In nucleotides, the CDR3 is TGTGCCAGCAGCAGGGATGGCAATCAGCCCCAGCATTTT. Translating gives CASSRDGNQPQHF.

The chain couples TRBV9 to TRBJ1-2; D ambiguous. This CDR3 spans 13 amino acids. With 4 bases removed from V and 4 bases from J, the gap between germline ends came to 11 bases. Germline V gene sequence: CDR1 SGDLS, CDR2 YYNGEE. CDR3 amino acids: CASSPLSSYGYTF. The CDR3, as DNA: TGTGCCAGCAGCCCACTCTCTAGCTATGGCTACACCTTC.

A few counts support this clone. The chain is built from TRBV7-9 and TRBJ2-5; D uncertain. The CDR3 sequence is 13 residues long. Germline CDR1 and CDR2: SEHNR and FQNEAQ (reference sequence). V dropped 2 bases and J dropped 5 bases, with 9 bases sitting between them. DNA of the CDR3: TGTGCCAGCAGCTTACTCCCGGTGGAGACCCAGTACTTC. Its translation is CASSLLPVETQYF.

The V gene is TRBV27, the J gene TRBJ2-1; the D is unclear. Germline CDR1 and CDR2: MNHEY and SMNVEV (reference sequence). V was trimmed by 6 bases and J by 6 bases, leaving 15 bases between them. The CDR3 is 14 residues long. The CDR3 nucleotides read TGTGCCAGCAGGGAGTTCATGGTAGCCAATGAGCAGTTCTTC. This translates into CASREFMVANEQFF.

This clone was picked up one time. In nucleotides, the CDR3 is TGTGCCAGCAGCGCCTGGACAGGGGGCCGTCAGCCCCAGCATTTT. Amino acid sequence: CASSAWTGGRQPQHF. The chain links TRBV7-8 to TRBJ1-5; 11 bases line up with TRBD1. The CDR3 is 15 amino acids. Per germline, CDR1 SGHVS and CDR2 FQNEAQ. The V and J ends lost 5 bases and 6 bases, in that order; junction bases with no gene match: 6.

This sequence joins TRBV7-9 and TRBJ2-5, with a possible D match to TRBD2 (6 bases). The CDR3 contains 14 residues. Germline CDR1 reads SEHNR; CDR2 reads FQNEAQ (reference sequence). Trimming stripped 5 bases from V and 10 bases from J, with 20 bases between. The CDR3 spells CASSPTRDPGRQYF. For the CDR3, the DNA is TGTGCCAGCAGCCCGACTAGGGATCCGGGGCGCCAGTACTTC.

J is TRBJ1-2 and V is TRBV18, with D perhaps TRBD1 (6 bases). Looked up from germline, CDR1 is KGHSH and CDR2 is LQKENI. The ends were cut back, 3 bases at V and 4 bases at J, with 12 bases in the middle. The CDR3 length is 14 residues. The CDR3 sequence is CASSPIQGPYGYTF. CDR3 bases: TGTGCCAGCTCACCCATACAGGGTCCCTATGGCTACACCTTC.

This chain joins TRBV4-1 and TRBJ1-2, with TRBD1 as a possible D gene (6 bases). The CDR3 totals 16 residues. The ends were cut back, 1 base at V and 4 bases at J, with 16 bases in the middle. In germline, CDR1 is MGHRA, CDR2 YSYEKL. The CDR3 spells CASSQGRSGQSYGYTF. The DNA for the CDR3 is TGCGCCAGCAGCCAAGGTCGATCGGGACAAAGCTATGGCTACACCTTC.

V gene TRBV29-1 combines with J gene TRBJ2-1; 9 nucleotides line up with TRBD1. V dropped 7 bases and J dropped 7; count of bases not matched to a gene: 11. The germline V gene encodes CDR1 SQVTM and CDR2 ANQGSEA. This CDR3 comprises 14 residues. The CDR3 sequence: CSAWSGTGSNEQFF. CDR3 nucleotides: TGCAGCGCGTGGTCCGGGACAGGGAGTAATGAGCAGTTCTTC.

The V call is TRBV5-1, the J call TRBJ1-1; D perhaps matches TRBD1 (6 bases). Trimming removed 4 bases at V and 5 bases at J, with 15 bases between. Germline CDR1 is SGHRS and CDR2 is YFSETQ. The CDR3 has 14 amino acids. Here the CDR3 reads CASSPGGQSTEAFF. The CDR3 DNA follows: TGCGCCAGCAGCCCCGGGGGGCAAAGTACTGAAGCTTTCTTT.

The chain couples TRBV10-3 to TRBJ2-5; D is ambiguous. The germline V gene has CDR1 ENHRY and CDR2 SYGVKD. Trimming stripped 2 bases from V and 5 bases from J, with 9 bases between. The CDR3 is made up of 13 amino acids. CDR3 residues: CAISEIAGETQYF. CDR3 in DNA: TGTGCCATCAGTGAGATAGCTGGGGAGACCCAGTACTTC.

The V and J genes are TRBV5-1 and TRBJ1-4, with D maybe TRBD1 (6 bases). Germline CDR1 SGHRS, CDR2 YFSETQ. V lost 3 bases, J lost 4 bases, and 10 bases lay in between. CDR3 length: 14 residues. The CDR3 DNA follows: TGCGCCAGCAGCTCGGACAGTCATAATGAAAAACTGTTTTTT. This translates into CASSSDSHNEKLFF.

The chain links TRBV21-1 to TRBJ1-1. TRBV21-1 is a documented pseudogene. The CDR3 has 15 amino acids. CDR3 nucleotide sequence: TGTGCCAGCAGCAAAGAGCCGGGGGGTGAGACTGAAGCTTTCTTT. This encodes CASSKEPGGETEAFF.

The chain employs TRBV24-1 and TRBJ1-1; D is possibly TRBD1 (6 bases). The germline V gene encodes CDR1 KGHDR and CDR2 SFDVKD. V was cut by 10 bases and J by 9 bases, with 17 bases left in between. The CDR3 length is 12 residues. The CDR3 loop reads CATQRQVVKAFF. The CDR3 nucleotides are TGTGCCACGCAACGACAGGTAGTTAAAGCTTTCTTT.

This rearrangement joins TRBV4-1 to TRBJ1-2; TRBD1 is a possible D gene (5 bases). Germline-derived CDR1 and CDR2 are MGHRA and YSYEKL. The germline V and J ends were trimmed by 0 bases and 4 bases, with 15 bases remaining between them. The CDR3 covers 16 residues. The CDR3 nucleotides are TGCGCCAGCAGCCAAGACGACAGCTCCAGTGGCTATGGCTACACCTTC. This encodes CASSQDDSSSGYGYTF.

Details on this clone: One junction end disagrees with the germline gene, perhaps due to a read error. The CDR3 reads CASSFGQGGHF. The CDR3 DNA follows: TGTGCCAGCAGTTTCGGACAGGGAGGGCACTTC. The rearrangement links TRBV6-5 to TRBJ2-7; D possibly corresponds to TRBD1 (8 bases). The CDR3 has 11 residues. The germline gives CDR1 MNHEY, CDR2 SVGAGI.